This entry is about one TCR beta chain. Its antigen specificity is not known. No quality values exist for individual bases; no much larger clone is one base distant. This sample stems from a study of T cell responses to AZD1222 COVID-19 vaccine (dated by TCRdb to the early 2020s). Context from the whole study: TCR sequencing was performed for roughly 250 trial participants, of whom 207 were given two doses of AZD1222 and around 25 were given two doses of MenACWY control vaccine. Trial participants were enrolled by age into 18-55, 56-69 and 70-plus year subgroups, with roughly 160, 29 and 62 TCR-sequenced participants respectively. Overall results and qualifications from the work: Because no day 14 peak-response samples were available, repertoires were characterized only after the peak T cell response. The vaccine-associated CD4 TCRs covered the entire spike protein, and the dominant responses fell in regions 160-218 and 743-854. Participants were mostly white British, with more females than males. The authors suggested clonal diversity may have been underestimated. Conclusions about previously exposed vaccinees were limited because only six AZD1222 recipients were SARS-CoV-2 seropositive at baseline. Epitopes outside the regions mutated in the B.1.351 and B.1.1.7 variants were reportedly recognized by nearly half of the unique spike-specific TCRs. After two AZD1222 doses, both the breadth and the depth of spike-specific TCRs were significantly higher than at day 0 and than in MenACWY recipients. In the small 56-69-year group, the increase in depth fell short of significance, most likely because of low power.

Interpreted using the paper, the time point label stands for: about 28 days (+/-7) after the second vaccine dose. AZD1222 recipients with second doses at about 4 weeks or about 12 weeks were pooled, because spike-specific TCR depth and breadth did not differ between schedules. Vaccinee samples came from UK trials COV001 and COV002, including a single-blind randomized controlled phase 2/3 trial of AZD1222 (ChAdOx1 nCoV-19) in healthy adults. Trial participant PBMC samples were collected at day 0 and day 28 after the second dose for TCRbeta chain sequencing. The CDR3 regions of human TCRbeta chains were analyzed by immunosequencing. Per the authors' processing: Repertoire TCRs were checked for matches against a reference library of SARS-CoV-2-specific TCRs that had been generated using the MIRA antigen-specificity platform. Breadth was defined as the fraction of unique TCRs that were SARS-CoV-2-associated, and depth was defined as the fraction of total T cells that were SARS-CoV-2-associated. Using the MIRA data, each spike-specific TCR was assigned both to the spike region to which the TCR was reactive and to a CD4 or CD8 class. Log10-transformed breadth and depth values were compared by one-way ANOVA with Sidak's multiple comparisons tests. Sourced from immuneACCESS, this table was stored by TCRdb with only in-frame sequences that have V and J called. A share of the clones is absent; for the studies checked, an unresolved V gene accounts for under half, and the remainder has no known explanation. V and J calls and clone size are as listed in that table; D and trimming were resolved from the DNA. The sample table holds roughly 110,000 clones, of which around 92% were seen once. Over 7% of the sample goes to the ten largest clones.

V loses 3 bases of germline sequence and J loses 4 bases, and the interval between the two ends is 14 bases. From the cysteine up to the phenylalanine, the CDR3 has a length of 14 residues. Solely the CDR3 DNA is kept, with 42 bases framed from the first base. Based on the germline V gene, the CDR1 and CDR2 sequences are SGDLS and YYNGEE. In this chain, TRBV9 is recombined with TRBJ2-7, and TRBD1 may be the D gene, going by 5 matching bases. Sequenced here: peripheral blood, sampled 28 days after the second AZD1222 dose. This TCR came from an adult who received the AZD1222 COVID-19 vaccine. The DNA sequence follows: TGTGCCAGCAGCGCTCGCGGACACCCTTACGAGCAGTACTTC. Its product reads: CASSARGHPYEQYF.